The table lists the clone carrying this T cell receptor (beta chain) with a few counts. Its antigen is undetermined. The sample belongs to a study of T-cell memory formation after mild COVID-19. Study-wide background: TCR clusters were mostly donor specific. Study conclusions and caveats: Later expanders leaned CD4+, whereas clones that contracted between day 15 and 85 were balanced CD4/CD8. Pre-infection memory contained some responding clones, which suggested that cross-reactive memory had joined.

CDR3 length: 18 amino acids. Trimming took 3 bases from V and 2 from J, leaving 21 bases between them. Germline V lookup: CDR1 LGHNA, CDR2 YSLEER. TCRdb itself ran the 5' RACE reads through MiXCR, one entry per CDR3 protein. Of approximately 300,000 distinct CDR3 sequences listed, approximately 8.4% are singletons. This chain joins TRBV4-3 and TRBJ2-3, with D maybe TRBD1 (6 bases). This receptor was taken from a man aged 18-30 years who had mild COVID-19 (a few samples of this study predate the infection). Cell type and time point are not known. Sequenced sample: PBMCs or a T cell subset sorted from them (not recorded which). Here the CDR3 reads CASSQERDHWGLTDTQYF. For the CDR3, the DNA is TGCGCCAGCAGCCAGGAAAGGGATCACTGGGGGCTCACAGATACGCAGTATTTT.